The clone carrying this TCR beta chain occurred a few times. Its specificity is unknown. TCRdb re-called the reads with MiXCR, one entry per CDR3 protein. Here the sample spans tens of thousands of distinct CDR3 sequences, under 30% being singletons. The data are from a study of T cell repertoires in cytomegalovirus infection. Study-level background: Selected CMV epitopes included recently identified HLA-C-restricted ones as well as well-studied HLA-B-restricted ones. Carrying CMV and the relevant HLA type showed in public TCR beta signatures.

General observations from the study: Summed frequency of shared TCR beta families picked out CMV carriers who also had the relevant HLA. In two of eight donors, the top clonotype was HLA-C-restricted CMV-specific.

The germline CDR1 and CDR2 sequences are SEHNR and FQNEAQ (reference sequence). V lost 1 base to trimming and J lost 8 bases, with 20 bases between them. The CDR3 has 16 residues. The J gene is TRBJ1-2, the V gene TRBV7-9; D possibly corresponds to TRBD1 (6 bases). The receptor comes from a human donor in good health (CMV status not recorded). Some clones in this sample may be carry-over from other donors' samples. The specimen comprised CD8+ T cells from cultured PBMCs, sampled from culture after CMV antigen stimulation. The CDR3, as DNA: TGTGCCAGCAGCTTAGAGCACAGGGTTGACACGTCGGGCTACACCTTC. It translates to CASSLEHRVDTSGYTF.